This entry concerns a single T cell receptor beta chain. MiXCR, applied by TCRdb to the RT-PCR reads, yields one record per CDR3 protein. The data hold tens of thousands of distinct CDR3 sequences, with more than 8% observed a single time. V shed 8 bases and J shed 0 bases, with 9 bases lying between them. Germline assignment: CDR1 ENHRY and CDR2 SYGVKD. The length of the CDR3 is 13 residues. The data derive from a study of patients and donors after allogeneic stem cell transplantation. The chain carries TRBV10-3 and TRBJ2-3; D is unresolved. Sequenced sample: blood, either unsorted or a sorted T cell fraction (not recorded which). This clonotype was sampled from a human donor who was either an allogeneic HSCT recipient or a stem cell or donor lymphocyte infusion donor (not recorded which). It is not recorded whose cells these are; they may come from a transplant donor. CDR3 in DNA: TGTGCCATCCGTCCGGTTAGCACAGATACGCAGTATTTT. This sequence encodes CAIRPVSTDTQYF.